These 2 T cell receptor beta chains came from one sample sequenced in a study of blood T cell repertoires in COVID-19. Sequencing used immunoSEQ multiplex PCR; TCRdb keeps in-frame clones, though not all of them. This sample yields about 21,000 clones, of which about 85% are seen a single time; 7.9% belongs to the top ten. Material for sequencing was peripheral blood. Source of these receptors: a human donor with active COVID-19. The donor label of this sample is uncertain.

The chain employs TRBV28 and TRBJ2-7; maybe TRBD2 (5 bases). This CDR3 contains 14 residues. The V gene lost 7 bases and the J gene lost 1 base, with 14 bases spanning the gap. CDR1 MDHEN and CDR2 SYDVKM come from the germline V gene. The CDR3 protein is CASKYRLPSYEQYF. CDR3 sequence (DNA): TGTGCCAGCAAGTATAGACTACCTTCCTACGAGCAGTACTTC.

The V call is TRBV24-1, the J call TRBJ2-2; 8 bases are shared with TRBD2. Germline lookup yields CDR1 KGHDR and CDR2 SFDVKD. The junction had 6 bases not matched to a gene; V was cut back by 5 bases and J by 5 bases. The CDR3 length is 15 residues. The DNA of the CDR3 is TGTGCCACCAGTGTTCGAGCGGGAGCTACCGGGGAGCTGTTTTTT. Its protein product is CATSVRAGATGELFF.